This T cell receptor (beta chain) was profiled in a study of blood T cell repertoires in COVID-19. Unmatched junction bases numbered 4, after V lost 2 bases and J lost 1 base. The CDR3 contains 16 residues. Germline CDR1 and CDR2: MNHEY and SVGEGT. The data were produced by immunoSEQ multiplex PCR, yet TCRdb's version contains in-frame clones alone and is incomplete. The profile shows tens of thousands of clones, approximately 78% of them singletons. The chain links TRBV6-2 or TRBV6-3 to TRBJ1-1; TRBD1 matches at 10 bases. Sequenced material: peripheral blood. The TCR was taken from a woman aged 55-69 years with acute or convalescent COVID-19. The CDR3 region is CASSYETGGKNTEAFF. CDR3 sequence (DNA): TGTGCCAGCAGTTACGAGACAGGGGGCAAGAACACTGAAGCTTTCTTT.